Below, 28 T cell receptor beta chains from the same sample are listed, as sequenced in a study of CD8 T cells in ankylosing spondylitis. TCRdb processed the 5' RACE reads anew with MiXCR; each CDR3 protein has one entry. The sample comprises a few hundred thousand distinct CDR3 sequences, over 15% of which are singletons, and less than 35% rests with the top ten. Sequencing was done on a sample of blood, either unsorted or a sorted T cell fraction (not recorded which). The receptor source for this set is a male donor with ankylosing spondylitis or in good health (not recorded which).

This clonotype was observed a handful of times. The CDR3 nucleotides read TGCAGCGTTTTAGGGAAGCCCTCCGGGTACAATGAGCAGTTCTTC. Its protein is CSVLGKPSGYNEQFF. This chain connects TRBV29-1 to TRBJ2-1, with D hard to call. The CDR3 is made up of 15 amino acids. The germline V and J ends were trimmed by 5 bases and 4 bases, with 18 bases remaining between them. The germline V gene encodes CDR1 SQVTM and CDR2 ANQGSEA.

CDR3: CASGGPLGEQFF. CDR3 bases: TGTGCCAGTGGAGGGCCTTTGGGTGAGCAGTTCTTC. This chain connects TRBV25-1 to TRBJ2-1, with a tentative D call TRBD2 (6 bases). The CDR3 sequence is 12 residues long. Trimming pared 9 bases from V and 9 bases from J, leaving 15 bases between. Germline V gene sequence: CDR1 MGHDK, CDR2 SYGVNS.

Many counts were recorded for this clonotype. V and J are TRBV29-1 and TRBJ2-1, with TRBD1 identical over 7 bases. The trim removed 7 bases at V and 0 bases at J, leaving 12 bases unmatched. CDR1 and CDR2 (germline): SQVTM, ANQGSEA. CDR3 length: 16 residues. The CDR3 DNA sequence: TGCAGCGCTGAGGCTTGGACAGGAAGCTCCTACAATGAGCAGTTCTTC. Encoded protein: CSAEAWTGSSYNEQFF.

This clonotype was counted between two and nine times. This rearrangement joins TRBV6-5 to TRBJ2-3; a weak D match, TRBD1 (5 bases). V dropped 2 bases and J dropped 2 bases, with 11 bases sitting between them. CDR1 is MNHEY and CDR2 is SVGAGI in the germline V gene. The CDR3 has 15 amino acids. DNA for the CDR3: TGTGCCAGCAGTTACCGAAGACAGTTCACAGATACGCAGTATTTT. It yields the protein CASSYRRQFTDTQYF.

This clonotype has more than one count but fewer than ten. The chain links TRBV27 to TRBJ1-5, with D possibly being TRBD1 (5 bases). The CDR3 extends over 14 amino acids. Germline lookup yields CDR1 MNHEY and CDR2 SMNVEV (reference sequence). The V and J ends lost 6 bases and 4 bases respectively, with 13 bases between them. CDR3 DNA sequence: TGTGCCAGCAGCCCCGTAGGGGTAAATCAGCCCCAGCATTTT. Amino acid sequence: CASSPVGVNQPQHF.

This chain joins TRBV4-1 and TRBJ2-3; D gene unclear. CDR3 length: 15 amino acids. Trimming stripped 10 bases from V and 0 bases from J, with 17 bases between. Germline CDR1 reads MGHRA; CDR2 reads YSYEKL. For the CDR3, the DNA is TGCGCCACCTTCGACCTGACGGGCAGCACAGATACGCAGTATTTT. This codes for CATFDLTGSTDTQYF.

The chain uses TRBV10-3 and TRBJ1-2; 8 bases match TRBD1. Germline trimming cut 3 bases from V and 10 bases from J; bases unmatched to any gene: 13. Germline V gene sequence: CDR1 ENHRY, CDR2 SYGVKD. This CDR3 comprises 15 residues. The CDR3, as DNA: TGTGCCATCAGTGATGCGACAGGGGAGTTTATGGCCTACACCTTC. This encodes CAISDATGEFMAYTF.

This chain links TRBV4-1 with TRBJ2-4; TRBD2 matches at 9 bases. Germline V gene data show CDR1 as MGHRA and CDR2 as YSYEKL. This CDR3 region has 18 residues. The V gene end was trimmed by 4 bases and the J gene end by 7 bases; junction bases not matched to a gene: 17. Here the CDR3 reads CASSRIFYLSGSYNIQYF. The CDR3 DNA follows: TGCGCCAGCAGCCGGATCTTTTATCTTAGCGGGAGTTATAACATTCAGTACTTC.

This chain uses TRBV6-1 with TRBJ2-3; TRBD2 agrees at 10 bases. This CDR3 contains 15 residues. Germline V gene data show CDR1 as MNHNS and CDR2 as SASEGT. V shed 6 bases, J shed 5 bases, and the junction held 8 bases outside the gene matches. Here the CDR3 reads CASSPTRLAGDTQYF. Here the CDR3 DNA reads TGTGCCAGCAGCCCCACCCGACTAGCGGGAGATACGCAGTATTTT.

V gene TRBV12-3 or TRBV12-4 combines with J gene TRBJ2-1; D ambiguous. V lost 4 bases and J 9 bases, leaving 4 bases between the germline ends. This CDR3 has 10 amino acids. The CDR3 DNA sequence: TGTGCCAGCAGTTATACTGAGCAGTTCTTC. This gives the protein CASSYTEQFF.

This CDR3 is CASSEASSTNYGYTF. The DNA for the CDR3 is TGTGCCAGCAGTGAAGCTAGCAGCACTAACTATGGCTACACCTTC. This chain links TRBV2 with TRBJ1-2; D remains ambiguous. Germline V gene lookup returns CDR1 SNHLY and CDR2 FYNNEI. The CDR3 loop spans 15 amino acids. Trimming removed 0 bases from V and 0 bases from J, with 8 bases in between.

This clonotype was seen repeatedly, ten times or more. This rearrangement joins TRBV4-1 to TRBJ2-1, with D hard to call. Trimming shortened V by 0 bases and J by 0 bases, and 12 bases separated the two germline ends. Per germline, CDR1 MGHRA and CDR2 YSYEKL. The CDR3 totals 17 residues. CDR3 sequence reads: CASSQESYPSSYNEQFF. The CDR3 region has the DNA TGCGCCAGCAGCCAAGAATCCTACCCGAGCTCCTACAATGAGCAGTTCTTC.

The V and J genes are TRBV6-5 and TRBJ2-5; TRBD2 might be the D (6 bases). Germline values: CDR1 MNHEY, CDR2 SVGAGI. V was trimmed by 2 bases and J by 7 bases, leaving 14 bases between them. CDR3 length: 14 amino acids. The CDR3: CASSYVRRDGTQYF. In nucleotides, the CDR3 is TGTGCCAGCAGTTACGTCCGGCGGGACGGGACCCAGTACTTC.

This clonotype came up a few times. The chain employs TRBV28 and TRBJ2-1; perhaps TRBD2 as D (6 bases). V was cut by 6 bases and J by 6 bases, with 9 bases left in between. The CDR3 loop spans 12 amino acids. The germline gives CDR1 MDHEN, CDR2 SYDVKM. CDR3 sequence reads: CASRPGGNEQFF. As DNA, the CDR3 is TGTGCCAGCAGGCCCGGGGGCAATGAGCAGTTCTTC.

This chain connects TRBV15 to TRBJ2-7, with TRBD1 matching 7 bases. The V and J ends lost 3 bases and 4 bases, in that order; junction bases with no gene match: 6. The germline CDR1 and CDR2 sequences are LNHNV and YYDKDF (reference sequence). This CDR3 is 14 amino acids long. CDR3 in amino acids: CATSRRLQGYEQYF. The CDR3 DNA follows: TGTGCCACCAGCAGGAGACTACAGGGGTACGAGCAGTACTTC.

This chain joins TRBV6-1 and TRBJ2-5, with 7 bases aligning to TRBD1. Germline CDR1 MNHNS, CDR2 SASEGT. Germline trimming cut 3 bases from V and 2 bases from J; bases unmatched to any gene: 12. The CDR3 has 17 amino acids. CDR3 coding DNA: TGTGCCAGCAGTGAGTGGGACAGTCAAATGGGGCAAGAGACCCAGTACTTC. This sequence encodes CASSEWDSQMGQETQYF.

The gene calls are TRBV20-1 and TRBJ1-3; D may be TRBD1 (6 bases). The germline V and J ends were trimmed by 4 bases and 0 bases, with 10 bases remaining between them. The CDR3 has 14 residues. Germline CDR1 reads DFQATT; CDR2 reads SNEGSKA (reference sequence). The CDR3 is CSATDSRSGNTIYF. The CDR3 DNA is TGCAGTGCTACGGACAGCCGCTCTGGAAACACCATATATTTT.

This clonotype was found many times. CDR3 in amino acids: CASMADIMNTEAFF. As DNA, the CDR3 is TGTGCCAGCATGGCTGACATTATGAACACTGAAGCTTTCTTT. The rearrangement links TRBV6-1 to TRBJ1-1; no definite D call. The germline gives CDR1 MNHNS, CDR2 SASEGT. V lost 7 bases and J lost 0, with 12 bases in between. This CDR3 has 14 amino acids.

This clonotype occurred a few times. The rearrangement joins TRBV29-1 to TRBJ2-1; D possibly uses TRBD1 or TRBD2 (7 bases each). Per germline, CDR1 SQVTM and CDR2 ANQGSEA. The CDR3 has 14 amino acids. V was clipped by 6 bases and J by 2 bases, with 14 bases between them. CDR3 bases: TGCAGCGTCCAGGGGGGGCCAGCCTACAATGAGCAGTTCTTC. Its translation: CSVQGGPAYNEQFF.

This clonotype was counted at least ten times. The rearrangement joins TRBV4-3 to TRBJ2-2, with D perhaps TRBD2 (5 bases). This CDR3 contains 15 residues. Between the trimmed V and J ends, which lost 0 bases and 5 bases, there was a span of 10 bases. Germline CDR1 reads LGHNA; CDR2 reads YSLEER. DNA for the CDR3: TGCGCCAGCAGCCAAGACAGAGGGATGACCGGGGAGCTGTTTTTT. Translation gives CASSQDRGMTGELFF.

This clonotype was picked up a small number of times. The chain links TRBV4-1 to TRBJ2-3; D ambiguous. CDR3 length equals 15 residues. V was trimmed by 0 bases and J by 5 bases, leaving 12 bases between them. Per germline, CDR1 MGHRA and CDR2 YSYEKL. The CDR3 protein is CASSQDQPGRDTQYF. CDR3 DNA: TGCGCCAGCAGCCAAGACCAGCCCGGACGAGATACGCAGTATTTT.

The gene calls are TRBV23-1 and TRBJ2-1; D is perhaps TRBD1 (6 bases). TRBV23-1 is an open reading frame whose function is uncertain. The CDR3 loop spans 14 amino acids. V dropped 1 base and J dropped 6 bases, with 10 bases sitting between them. This CDR3 reads CASSQWGQVNEQFF. Here the CDR3 DNA reads TGCGCCAGCAGTCAATGGGGGCAAGTCAATGAGCAGTTCTTC.

This clonotype was seen ten or more times. CDR3 coding DNA: TGTGCCAGCAGCTTAGGGGGACAGGTGATACAAGAGACCCAGTACTTC. It yields the protein CASSLGGQVIQETQYF. V usage is TRBV7-8 and J usage is TRBJ2-5, with 8 bases that match TRBD1. CDR1 and CDR2 from the germline V gene are SGHVS and FQNEAQ. This CDR3 comprises 16 residues. Trimming cost V 1 base and J 2 bases; bases outside gene matches: 6.

This clonotype was observed a few times. V is TRBV29-1 and J is TRBJ2-5; TRBD1 might be the D (6 bases). Per germline, CDR1 SQVTM and CDR2 ANQGSEA. V was shortened by 3 bases and J by 1 base, with 21 bases between the two germline ends. This CDR3 is 17 amino acids long. This CDR3 is CSVDGIRDKSPQETQYF. In DNA form, the CDR3 reads TGCAGCGTTGACGGCATACGGGACAAAAGTCCCCAAGAGACCCAGTACTTC.

This sequence joins TRBV6-5 and TRBJ2-3, with 7 bases identical to TRBD2. V lost 1 base and J lost 0; bases outside the gene matches: 4. CDR3 size: 16 residues. Germline CDR1 MNHEY, CDR2 SVGAGI. Here the CDR3 DNA reads TGTGCCAGCAGTTACTTGGCTAGCGGCAGCACAGATACGCAGTATTTT. Its protein product is CASSYLASGSTDTQYF.

V gene TRBV7-2 combines with J gene TRBJ1-2; D might be TRBD1 (6 bases). The CDR3 sequence is 15 residues long. Germline V gene data show CDR1 as SGHTA and CDR2 as FQGNSA. Trimming removed 4 bases at V and 4 bases at J, with 16 bases between. CDR3 coding DNA: TGTGCCAGCAGCTCCTACAGGGAGACACTCTATGGCTACACCTTC. This translates into CASSSYRETLYGYTF.

This clonotype was recorded at least ten times. The J gene is TRBJ2-7, the V gene TRBV29-1; 9 positions match TRBD1. The J segment lost 4 bases and the V segment lost 0 bases, leaving 10 bases of the junction unmatched. CDR3 size: 16 residues. Germline CDR1 and CDR2: SQVTM and ANQGSEA. The CDR3 spells CSVEDSTGGHQYEQYF. CDR3 sequence (DNA): TGCAGCGTTGAAGACTCGACAGGGGGGCACCAATACGAGCAGTACTTC.

Worth noting for this clonotype: A single base separates this from a much larger clone, so it may be a read error. This chain links TRBV4-1 with TRBJ2-7, with D maybe TRBD2 (5 bases). The better agreement between TRBJ2-1 and the DNA end casts doubt on the J call. Looked up from germline, CDR1 is MGHRA and CDR2 is YSYEKL. The CDR3 runs to 15 residues. CDR3 nucleotide sequence: TGCGCCAGCAGCCAAGGTCTTTCTAGCAGCTACGAGCAGTTCTTC. Translation: CASSQGLSSSYEQFF.